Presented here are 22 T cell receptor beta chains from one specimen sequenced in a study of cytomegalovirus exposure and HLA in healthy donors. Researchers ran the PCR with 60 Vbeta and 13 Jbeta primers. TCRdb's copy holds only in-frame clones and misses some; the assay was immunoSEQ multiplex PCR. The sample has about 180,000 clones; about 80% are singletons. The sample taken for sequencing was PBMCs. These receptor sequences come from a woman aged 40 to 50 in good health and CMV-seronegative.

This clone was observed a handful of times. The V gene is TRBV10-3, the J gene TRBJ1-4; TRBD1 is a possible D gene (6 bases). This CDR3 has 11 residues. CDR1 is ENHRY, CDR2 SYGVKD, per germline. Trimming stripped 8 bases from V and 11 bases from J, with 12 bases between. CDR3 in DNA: TGTGCCATCGGGGAGGGGGAGAAACTGTTTTTT. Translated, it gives CAIGEGEKLFF.

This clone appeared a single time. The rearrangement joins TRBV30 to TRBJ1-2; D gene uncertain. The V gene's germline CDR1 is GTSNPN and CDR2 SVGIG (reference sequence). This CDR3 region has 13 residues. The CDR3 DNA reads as TGTGCTTTGGGTGCTCCTGAGGCCTATGGCTACACCTTC. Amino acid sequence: CALGAPEAYGYTF.

The CDR3 region has the DNA TGCGCCAGCAGCTTGGACAGCAACTATGGCTACACCTTC. Encoded protein: CASSLDSNYGYTF. This chain connects TRBV5-1 to TRBJ1-2; D is unresolved. CDR3 size: 13 residues. Germline CDR1 reads SGHRS; CDR2 reads YFSETQ. Trimming cost V 0 bases and J 2 bases, with 5 bases left between them.

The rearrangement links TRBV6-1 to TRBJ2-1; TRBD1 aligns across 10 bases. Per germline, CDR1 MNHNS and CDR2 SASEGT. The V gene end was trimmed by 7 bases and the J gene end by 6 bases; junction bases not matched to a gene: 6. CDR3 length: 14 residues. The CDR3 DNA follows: TGTGCCAGCAAGGGGGACAGGGGAGGCAATGAGCAGTTCTTC. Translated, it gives CASKGDRGGNEQFF.

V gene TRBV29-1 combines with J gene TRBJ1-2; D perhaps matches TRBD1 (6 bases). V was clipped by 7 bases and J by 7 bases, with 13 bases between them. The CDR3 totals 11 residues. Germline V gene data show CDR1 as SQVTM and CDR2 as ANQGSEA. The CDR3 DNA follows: TGCAGCGGGGGGACACAGGGTGGCTACACCTTC. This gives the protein CSGGTQGGYTF.

CDR3 protein: CASSLRDRGLMNTEAFF. CDR3 bases: TGTGCCAGCAGTTTGCGGGACAGGGGTCTCATGAACACTGAAGCTTTCTTT. The chain carries TRBV27 and TRBJ1-1; TRBD1 agrees at 10 bases. This CDR3 has 17 residues. Trimming took 3 bases from V and 0 from J; bases not matched to a gene: 7. Germline CDR1 and CDR2: MNHEY and SMNVEV (reference sequence).

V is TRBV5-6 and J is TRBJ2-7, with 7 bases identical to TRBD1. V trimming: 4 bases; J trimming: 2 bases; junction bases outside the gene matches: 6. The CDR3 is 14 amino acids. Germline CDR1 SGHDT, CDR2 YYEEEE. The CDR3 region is CASSPTGLPYEQYF. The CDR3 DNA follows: TGTGCCAGCAGCCCGACAGGGCTCCCCTACGAGCAGTACTTC.

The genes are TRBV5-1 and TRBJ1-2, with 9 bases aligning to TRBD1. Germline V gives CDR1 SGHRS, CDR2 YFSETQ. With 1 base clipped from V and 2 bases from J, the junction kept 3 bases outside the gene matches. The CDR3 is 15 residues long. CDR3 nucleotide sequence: TGCGCCAGCAGCTTGACAACAGGGGGCAACTATGGCTACACCTTC. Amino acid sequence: CASSLTTGGNYGYTF.

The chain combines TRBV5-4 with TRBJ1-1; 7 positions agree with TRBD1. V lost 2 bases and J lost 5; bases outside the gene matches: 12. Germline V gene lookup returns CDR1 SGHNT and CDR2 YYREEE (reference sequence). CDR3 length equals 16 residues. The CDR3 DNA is TGTGCCAGCAGCTTTTCAGGGGGTTCTCGTTGGACTGAAGCTTTCTTT. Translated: CASSFSGGSRWTEAFF.

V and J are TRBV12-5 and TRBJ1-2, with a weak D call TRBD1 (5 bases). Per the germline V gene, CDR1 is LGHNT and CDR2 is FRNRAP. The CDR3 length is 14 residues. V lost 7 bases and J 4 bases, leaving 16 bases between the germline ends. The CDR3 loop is CASAPRGDVYGYTF. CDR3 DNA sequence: TGTGCTAGTGCCCCCCGGGGGGACGTCTATGGCTACACCTTC.

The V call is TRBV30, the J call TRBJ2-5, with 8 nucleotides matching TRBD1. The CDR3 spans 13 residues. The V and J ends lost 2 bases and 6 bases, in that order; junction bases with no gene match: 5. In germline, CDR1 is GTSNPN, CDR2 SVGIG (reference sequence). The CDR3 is CAWSIGQGKTQYF. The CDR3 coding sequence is TGTGCCTGGAGTATAGGACAGGGAAAGACCCAGTACTTC.

In DNA form, the CDR3 reads TGTGCCAGCAGCCCGGGATGGCACGGGGAGACCCAGTACTTC. Translated, it gives CASSPGWHGETQYF. The rearrangement links TRBV11-2 to TRBJ2-5, with D perhaps TRBD2 (5 bases). V was trimmed by 5 bases and J by 5 bases, leaving 15 bases between them. The CDR3 contains 14 residues. Germline V lookup: CDR1 SGHAT, CDR2 FQNNGV.

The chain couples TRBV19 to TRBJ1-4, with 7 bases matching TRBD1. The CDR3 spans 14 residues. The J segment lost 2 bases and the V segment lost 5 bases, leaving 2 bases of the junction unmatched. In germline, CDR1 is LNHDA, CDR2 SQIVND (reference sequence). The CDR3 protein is CASSLQGTNEKLFF. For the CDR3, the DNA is TGTGCCAGTAGTTTACAGGGGACTAATGAAAAACTGTTTTTT.

DNA of the CDR3: TGTGCCAGCAGCGTAGAAGGCCGGAGGCTGCAATATGGCTACACCTTC. Protein product: CASSVEGRRLQYGYTF. This chain uses TRBV9 with TRBJ1-2; D not resolved. Germline V lookup: CDR1 SGDLS, CDR2 YYNGEE. Between the trimmed V and J ends, which lost 0 bases and 5 bases, there was a span of 17 bases. The CDR3 extends over 16 amino acids. The complete variable domain, with remaining parts taken from reference TRBV9 and TRBJ1-2, reads DSGVTQTPKHLITATGQRVTLRCSPRSGDLSVYWYQQSLDQGLQFLIQYYNGEERAKGNILERFSAQQFPDLHSELNLSSLELGDSALYFCASSVEGRRLQYGYTFGSGTRLTVV.

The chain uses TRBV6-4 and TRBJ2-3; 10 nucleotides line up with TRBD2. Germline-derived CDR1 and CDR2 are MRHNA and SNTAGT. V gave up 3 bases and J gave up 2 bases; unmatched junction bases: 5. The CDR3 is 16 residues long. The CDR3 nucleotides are TGTGCCAGCAGTGAGACAGCGGGGGGGCCCACAGATACGCAGTATTTT. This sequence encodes CASSETAGGPTDTQYF.

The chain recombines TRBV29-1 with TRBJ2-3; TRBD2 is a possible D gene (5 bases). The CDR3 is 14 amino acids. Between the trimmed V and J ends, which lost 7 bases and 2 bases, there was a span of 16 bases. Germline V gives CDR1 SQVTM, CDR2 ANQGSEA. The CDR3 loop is CSGQRAELTDTQYF. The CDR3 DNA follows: TGCAGCGGACAAAGAGCGGAACTCACAGATACGCAGTATTTT.

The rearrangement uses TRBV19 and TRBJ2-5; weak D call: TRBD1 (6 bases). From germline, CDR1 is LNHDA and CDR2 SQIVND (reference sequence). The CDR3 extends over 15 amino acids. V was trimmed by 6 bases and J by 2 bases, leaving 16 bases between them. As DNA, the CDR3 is TGTGCCAGTAGCCAAAGGACAGTCGTACAAGAGACCCAGTACTTC. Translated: CASSQRTVVQETQYF.

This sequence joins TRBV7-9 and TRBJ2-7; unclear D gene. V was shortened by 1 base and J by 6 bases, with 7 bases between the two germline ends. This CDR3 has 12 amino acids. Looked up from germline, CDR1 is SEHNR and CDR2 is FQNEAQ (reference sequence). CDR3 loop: CASSLGPLEQYF. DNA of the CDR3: TGTGCCAGCAGCTTAGGGCCCCTCGAGCAGTACTTC. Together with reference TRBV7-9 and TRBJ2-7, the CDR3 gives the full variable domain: DTGVSQNPRHKITKRGQNVTFRCDPISEHNRLYWYRQTLGQGPEFLTYFQNEAQLEKSRLLSDRFSAERPKGSFSTLEIQRTEQGDSAMYLCASSLGPLEQYFGPGTRLTVT.

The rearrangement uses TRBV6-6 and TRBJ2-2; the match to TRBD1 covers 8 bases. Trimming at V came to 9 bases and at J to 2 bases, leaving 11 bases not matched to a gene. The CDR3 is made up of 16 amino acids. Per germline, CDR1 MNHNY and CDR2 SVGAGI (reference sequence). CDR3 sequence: CASTNSGTGNTGELFF. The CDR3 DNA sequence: TGTGCCAGTACTAACTCCGGGACAGGCAACACCGGGGAGCTGTTTTTT.

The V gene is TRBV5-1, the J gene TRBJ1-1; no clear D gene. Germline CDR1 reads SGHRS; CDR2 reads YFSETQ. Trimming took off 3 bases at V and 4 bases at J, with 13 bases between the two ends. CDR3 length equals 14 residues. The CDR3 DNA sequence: TGCGCCAGCAGCTCCGGGGTTATCGGCACTGAAGCTTTCTTT. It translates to CASSSGVIGTEAFF.

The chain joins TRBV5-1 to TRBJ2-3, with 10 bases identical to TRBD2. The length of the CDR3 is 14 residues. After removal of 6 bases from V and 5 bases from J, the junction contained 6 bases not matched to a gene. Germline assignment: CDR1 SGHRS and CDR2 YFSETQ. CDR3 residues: CASMSGGARDTQYF. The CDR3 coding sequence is TGCGCCAGCATGAGCGGGGGGGCACGAGATACGCAGTATTTT.

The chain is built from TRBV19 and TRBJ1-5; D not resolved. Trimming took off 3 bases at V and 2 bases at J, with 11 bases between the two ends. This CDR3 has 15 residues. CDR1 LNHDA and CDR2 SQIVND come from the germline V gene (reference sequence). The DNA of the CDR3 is TGTGCCAGTAGTATTGAGGGAAGGGGCAATCAGCCCCAGCATTTT. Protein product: CASSIEGRGNQPQHF.